The source of this TCR beta chain is a study of CD4+ T cells in melanoma. The V gene lost 3 bases and the J gene lost 1 base, with 7 bases spanning the gap. Germline V CDR1 and CDR2: SNHLY, FYNNEI. The CDR3 is 14 amino acids. The study, taken as a whole, reports: CD8+ T cell, macrophage and B cell function reportedly correlated with neoantigen-specific CD4+ T cells. Reportedly, melanoma neoantigen-specific CD4+ T cells showed varied differentiation states.

Details on this clone: Its target is not known.

Clones were read by immunoSEQ multiplex PCR, and TCRdb kept only the in-frame ones, dropping some. The data hold about 50,000 clones, with 89% observed a single time. The sample comprised peripheral blood. The chain carries TRBV2 and TRBJ1-5; D unresolved. This sequence was found in a human donor with melanoma. CDR3 coding DNA: TGTGCCAGCAGTGAGGTTAACAGCAATCAGCCCCAGCATTTT. Amino acids: CASSEVNSNQPQHF.